Listed below are T cell receptor beta chains from one sample, sequenced in a study of T cell responses to AZD1222 COVID-19 vaccine. Assay: immunoSEQ multiplex PCR; the TCRdb copy retains only in-frame clones and omits some. Of around 97,000 clones in the sample, roughly 88% were seen once. Specimen: peripheral blood, collected on day 0 of AZD1222 vaccination. The receptors were sampled from an adult in good health. The conserved cysteine and the conserved F or W are not part of the CDR3 here. Rows may omit the clone size; those that give it use once, few, many or a size class.

CDR3aa	v_gene	j_gene	abundance
ASTGQGFTGELF	TRBV19	TRBJ2-2	-
ASSYPPGAGRDYEQY	TRBV6-2/TRBV6-3	TRBJ2-7	-
AWSVSIVLYGYT	TRBV30	TRBJ1-2	-
ASSRGDQPQH	TRBV7-9	TRBJ1-5	-
AAGTGVYEQY	TRBV6-5	TRBJ2-7	once
ASRRTGETGELF	TRBV5-5	TRBJ2-2	-
ASSPREWEQY	TRBV18	TRBJ2-7	-
ASSTAPQEKLF	TRBV9	TRBJ1-4	-
ASSPRERSYEQY	TRBV5-8	TRBJ2-7	-
ASSSRGGEQPQH	TRBV19	TRBJ1-5	-
ASTPHGVYTEAF	TRBV6-5	TRBJ1-1	-
ASSYLGGEQF	TRBV6-5	TRBJ2-1	-
ATSDKGTSGSTDTQY	TRBV24-1	TRBJ2-3	-
ATSRDFWSDSGGH	TRBV15	TRBJ2-5	-
ASSQGAGVSDTQY	TRBV3-1/TRBV3-2	TRBJ2-3	-
ASSPPSDEQF	TRBV6-2/TRBV6-3	TRBJ2-1	-
ASSLVIGTPLGTEAF	TRBV5-1	TRBJ1-1	-
ASSPTGRFSGNTIY	TRBV28	TRBJ1-3	-
AIRQWGNTEAF	TRBV19	TRBJ1-1	-
ASRAAGVFSAGYT	TRBV7-9	TRBJ1-2	-
ASSLGLAGWTDTQY	TRBV2	TRBJ2-3	-
ASSPETVLVYGYT	TRBV3-1/TRBV3-2	TRBJ1-2	once
ASSTLYNEQF	TRBV7-2	TRBJ2-1	-
ASSPNRPGQGGGTEAF	TRBV18	TRBJ1-1	few
ATSDGGTVEGYT	TRBV24-1	TRBJ1-2	-
ASSFPGTGGYEQY	TRBV11-2	TRBJ2-7	few
ASSMGGIGAYEQY	TRBV19	TRBJ2-7	-
ASSLFSTASNEKLF	TRBV27	TRBJ1-4	-
ASSFTAVFPGNTIY	TRBV11-1	TRBJ1-3	-
ASSPRGQRTLIEQY	TRBV5-1	TRBJ2-7	once
ASSPQKEIPEAF	TRBV28	TRBJ1-1	-
ASSAGTGDIGGYT	TRBV11-2	TRBJ1-2	-
ASSSPVVSDTEAF	TRBV6-6	TRBJ1-1	-
ASSPRSETDTQY	TRBV5-1	TRBJ2-3	-
ATSDPTPGLASHEQF	TRBV24-1	TRBJ2-1	few
ASSESRTGIFYEQY	TRBV25-1	TRBJ2-7	-
AWGSTGTEAF	TRBV30	TRBJ1-1	-
ASSYSGTLNTEAF	TRBV6-2/TRBV6-3	TRBJ1-1	-
ASSESGGVGNTIY	TRBV10-2	TRBJ1-3	-
AARQGINSPLH	TRBV10-3	TRBJ1-6	-
ASTLGRGYT	TRBV19	TRBJ1-2	once
ASSNRGDTQY	TRBV12-3/TRBV12-4	TRBJ2-3	-
ASSSQTGTSGNTIY	TRBV6-6	TRBJ1-3	-
ATSHPTGRKVVGQF	TRBV15	TRBJ2-1	-
ASSLVGLTYEQY	TRBV5-4	TRBJ2-7	once
ASSENLSSYNSPLH	TRBV18	TRBJ1-6	few